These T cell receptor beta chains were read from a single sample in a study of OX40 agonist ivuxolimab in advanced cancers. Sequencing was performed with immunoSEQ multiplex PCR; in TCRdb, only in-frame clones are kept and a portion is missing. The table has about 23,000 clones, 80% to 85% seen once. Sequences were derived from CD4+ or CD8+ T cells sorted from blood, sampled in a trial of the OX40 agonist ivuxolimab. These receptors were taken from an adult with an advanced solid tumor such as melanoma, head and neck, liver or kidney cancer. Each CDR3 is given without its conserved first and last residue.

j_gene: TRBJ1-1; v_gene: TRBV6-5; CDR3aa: ASSYDRKNTEAF
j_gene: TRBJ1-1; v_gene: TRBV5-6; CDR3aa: ASSLPGILNTEAF
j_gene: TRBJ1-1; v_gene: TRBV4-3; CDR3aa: ASSQDGGPNTEAF
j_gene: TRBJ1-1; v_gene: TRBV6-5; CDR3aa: ASRRVENTEAF
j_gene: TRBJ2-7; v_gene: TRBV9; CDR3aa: ASSVTGGVDEQY
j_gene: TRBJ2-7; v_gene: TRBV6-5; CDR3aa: ASSFRGPSSYEQY
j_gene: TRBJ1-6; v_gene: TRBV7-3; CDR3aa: ASSLNSGLNSPLH
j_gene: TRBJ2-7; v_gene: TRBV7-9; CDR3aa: ASSLASRGHSSYEQY
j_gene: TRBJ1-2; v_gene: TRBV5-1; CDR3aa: ASSARQGAGVGYGYT
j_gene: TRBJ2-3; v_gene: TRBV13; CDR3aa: ASTASGETPTDTQY
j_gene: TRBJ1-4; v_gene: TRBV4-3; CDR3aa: ASSQDLLGWSATNEKLF
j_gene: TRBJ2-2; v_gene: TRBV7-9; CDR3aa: ASRPPGQGSGELF
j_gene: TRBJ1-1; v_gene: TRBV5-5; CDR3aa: ASSFPTGLGEAF
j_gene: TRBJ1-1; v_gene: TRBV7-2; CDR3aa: ASSLVATEAF
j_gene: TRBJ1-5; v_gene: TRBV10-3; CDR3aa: AIGQGVRNQPQH
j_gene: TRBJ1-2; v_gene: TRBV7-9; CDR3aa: ASSLTGFEGYT
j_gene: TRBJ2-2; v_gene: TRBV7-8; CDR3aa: ASSLLGGNTGELF
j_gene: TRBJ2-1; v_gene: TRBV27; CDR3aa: ASSFHDAYNEQF
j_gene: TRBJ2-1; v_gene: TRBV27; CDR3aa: ASSWGSEQF
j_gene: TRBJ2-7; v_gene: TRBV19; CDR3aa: ASSIEQFDEQY
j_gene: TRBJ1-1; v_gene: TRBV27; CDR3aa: ASSFGLRTEAF
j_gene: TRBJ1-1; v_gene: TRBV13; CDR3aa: ASSLSSTEAF
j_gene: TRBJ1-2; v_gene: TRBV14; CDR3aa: ASSPNSLFKGVPYYGYT
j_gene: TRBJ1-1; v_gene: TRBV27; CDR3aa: ASSLSVGITEAF
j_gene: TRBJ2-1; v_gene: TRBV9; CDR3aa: ASSDGGPYNEQF
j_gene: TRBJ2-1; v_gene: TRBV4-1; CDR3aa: ASSQDQRGLAGFGEQF
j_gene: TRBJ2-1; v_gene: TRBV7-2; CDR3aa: ASSLDLRDEQF
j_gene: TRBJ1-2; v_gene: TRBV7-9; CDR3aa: ASSQSLTGGLYGYT
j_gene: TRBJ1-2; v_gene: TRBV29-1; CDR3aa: SADGQGWDGYT